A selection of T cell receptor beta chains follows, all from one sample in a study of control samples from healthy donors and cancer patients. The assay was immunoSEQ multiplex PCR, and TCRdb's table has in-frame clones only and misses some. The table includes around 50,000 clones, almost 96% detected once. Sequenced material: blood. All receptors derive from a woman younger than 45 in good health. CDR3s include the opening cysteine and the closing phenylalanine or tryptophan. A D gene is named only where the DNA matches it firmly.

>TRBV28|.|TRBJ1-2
TGTGCCAGCAGGCTTCTCAAGGGGAAGAATGGCTACACCTTC
CASRLLKGKNGYTF
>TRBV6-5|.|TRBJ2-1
TGTGCCAGCAGTTACTCGGGGGGCTCCTACAATGAGCAGTTCTTC
CASSYSGGSYNEQFF
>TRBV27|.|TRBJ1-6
TGTGCCAGCAGTTTACGCGACTCCGGTAATACAGCGGTACCCCTCCACTTT
CASSLRDSGNTAVPLHF
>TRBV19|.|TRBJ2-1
TGTGCCAGTAGTATGGACCAGGAACGCCCCTACAATGAGCAGTTCTTC
CASSMDQERPYNEQFF
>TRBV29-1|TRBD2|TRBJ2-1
TGCAGCGGCGTTGAGGTAGCGGGAGCCTACAATGAGCAGTTCTTC
CSGVEVAGAYNEQFF
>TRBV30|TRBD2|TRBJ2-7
TGTGCCTGGACCTCCTTAGCGGGAGGGTGGGACGAGCAGTACTTC
CAWTSLAGGWDEQYF
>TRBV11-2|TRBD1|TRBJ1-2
TGTGCCAGCAGCTATCCGGGACAGGGCCAGAATGGCTACACCTTC
CASSYPGQGQNGYTF
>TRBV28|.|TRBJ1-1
TGTGCCAGCAGTCCGGCCCTGAACACTGAAGCTTTCTTT
CASSPALNTEAFF
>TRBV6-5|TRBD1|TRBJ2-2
TGTGCCAGCGGGGACAGGCCCACCGGGGAGCTGTTTTTT
CASGDRPTGELFF
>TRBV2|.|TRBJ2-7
TGTGCCAGCAGTGAAAGGTCATCCTACGAGCAGTACTTC
CASSERSSYEQYF
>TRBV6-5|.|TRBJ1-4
TGTGCCAGCAGTTACCAAGGGGCAACTAATGAAAAACTGTTTTTT
CASSYQGATNEKLFF
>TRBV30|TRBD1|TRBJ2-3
TGTGCCTGGGGGGACAGGGGCCAACCAGGACTAGCACCCGATACGCAGTATTTT
CAWGDRGQPGLAPDTQYF
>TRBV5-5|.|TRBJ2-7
TGTGCCAGCAGCTTGGTCGGTTACGAGCAGTACTTC
CASSLVGYEQYF
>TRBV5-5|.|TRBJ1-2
TGTGCCAGCAGCTTACCGGGACATATCAACTATGGCTACACCTTC
CASSLPGHINYGYTF
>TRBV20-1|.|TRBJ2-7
TGCAGTGCTAGAGTGGGGTACGAGCAGTACTTC
CSARVGYEQYF
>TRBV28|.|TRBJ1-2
TGTGCCAGCAGTTTACAGGTGTCCTATGGCTACACCTTC
CASSLQVSYGYTF